Following are 19 T cell receptor beta chains from one sample sequenced in a study of CD8 T cells in ankylosing spondylitis. TCRdb fed the 5' RACE reads into MiXCR, producing one record per CDR3 protein. This repertoire shows just over 350,000 distinct CDR3 sequences, 20% to 25% found once; its top ten account for about an eighth. The material sequenced was blood, either unsorted or a sorted T cell fraction (not recorded which). These receptors originate from a male donor with ankylosing spondylitis or in good health (not recorded which).

This clonotype was counted a few times. V gene TRBV6-1 combines with J gene TRBJ2-7; 9 nucleotides line up with TRBD2. In germline, CDR1 is MNHNS, CDR2 SASEGT. The CDR3 has 15 amino acids. Losses at the gene ends were 6 bases for V and 5 bases for J; bases not matched to a gene: 11. The DNA of the CDR3 is TGTGCCAGCAGCAAGCTAGCGGGGTATCAGAACGAGCAGTACTTC. Translation gives CASSKLAGYQNEQYF.

The rearrangement links TRBV9 to TRBJ2-5; 7 bases align to TRBD1. CDR3 length: 16 residues. Per the germline V gene, CDR1 is SGDLS and CDR2 is YYNGEE. J was trimmed by 3 bases and V by 0 bases; bases with no gene match: 8. CDR3 sequence (DNA): TGTGCCAGCAGCGTAGACCCGACAGGGTTTAAAGAGACCCAGTACTTC. Translated, it gives CASSVDPTGFKETQYF.

The J gene is TRBJ2-2, the V gene TRBV6-1, with 7 nucleotides matching TRBD1. Per the germline V gene, CDR1 is MNHNS and CDR2 is SASEGT. The CDR3 is 16 amino acids. V gave up 4 bases and J gave up 4 bases; unmatched junction bases: 9. CDR3 residues: CASSVDRELGTGELFF. The CDR3 bases are TGTGCCAGCAGTGTCGACAGGGAACTAGGCACCGGGGAGCTGTTTTTT.

The chain recombines TRBV4-1 with TRBJ2-7, with 7 bases fitting TRBD1. The CDR3 covers 15 residues. Germline CDR1 MGHRA, CDR2 YSYEKL. J gave up 4 bases and V 4 bases, and 10 bases lay outside the gene matches. The CDR3 DNA is TGCGCCAGCAGCCTAACCGGGACAGCCCCTTACGAGCAGTACTTC. It specifies CASSLTGTAPYEQYF.

The chain has TRBV4-1 and TRBJ1-4, with D unresolved. Deletions cut 8 bases from V and 3 bases from J, with 10 bases between. Germline CDR1 and CDR2: MGHRA and YSYEKL. The CDR3 sequence is 13 residues long. The CDR3 DNA follows: TGCGCCAGCTCGGAAACTCCTAATGAAAAACTGTTTTTT. It translates to CASSETPNEKLFF.

This rearrangement joins TRBV7-9 to TRBJ2-1; D unclear. V gave up 4 bases and J gave up 9 bases, with 16 bases separating them. This CDR3 is 14 amino acids long. Per the germline V gene, CDR1 is SEHNR and CDR2 is FQNEAQ (reference sequence). DNA for the CDR3: TGTGCCAGCAGCTCCCGGGCCCAATTTGGTGAGCAGTTCTTC. Protein product: CASSSRAQFGEQFF.

Only a few counts were recorded for this clonotype. The rearrangement uses TRBV28 and TRBJ1-6; weak D call: TRBD1 (5 bases). CDR1 and CDR2 (germline): MDHEN, SYDVKM. This CDR3 region has 14 residues. The germline V and J ends were trimmed by 6 bases and 10 bases, with 16 bases remaining between them. As DNA, the CDR3 is TGTGCCAGCAGCCCCTCGGGCGGGGCCTCACCCCTCCACTTT. Protein sequence: CASSPSGGASPLHF.

This clonotype appeared a few times. CDR3 coding DNA: TGCGCCAGCAGCCCCCACCCCCAGGGGGGAGGATACAATGAGCAGTTCTTC. Translated: CASSPHPQGGGYNEQFF. The rearrangement uses TRBV4-1 and TRBJ2-1; perhaps TRBD1 as D (7 bases). Germline loops: CDR1 MGHRA, CDR2 YSYEKL. The CDR3 consists of 17 residues. V dropped 4 bases and J dropped 4 bases, with 20 bases sitting between them.

The chain recombines TRBV12-3 or TRBV12-4 with TRBJ2-1, with 8 bases aligning to TRBD2. The CDR3 loop spans 16 amino acids. Trimming took 2 bases from V and 8 from J; bases not matched to a gene: 11. The CDR3 nucleotides are TGTGCCAGCAGTTTACCGGCCGGGGGGGCCGTCGATGAGCAGTTCTTC. Translating it yields CASSLPAGGAVDEQFF.

The V gene is TRBV27, the J gene TRBJ2-4; 7 bases fit TRBD2. The CDR3 contains 13 residues. The V segment lost 2 bases and the J segment 8 bases; nucleotides outside the gene matches: 3. Germline loops: CDR1 MNHEY, CDR2 SMNVEV (reference sequence). This chain's CDR3 is CASSLMGRDIQYF. The CDR3 region has the DNA TGTGCCAGCAGTTTAATGGGGAGGGACATTCAGTACTTC.

This clonotype was seen only a few times. The J gene is TRBJ2-7, the V gene TRBV29-1; 10 bases align to TRBD1. The CDR3 length is 14 residues. Losses at the gene ends were 0 bases for V and 1 base for J; bases not matched to a gene: 0. Germline lookup yields CDR1 SQVTM and CDR2 ANQGSEA. The DNA of the CDR3 is TGCAGCGTTGAAGAGGGACAGGGGTCCTACGAGCAGTACTTC. Protein: CSVEEGQGSYEQYF.

This chain links TRBV6-6 with TRBJ2-2; D is uncertain. Trimming stripped 10 bases from V and 1 base from J, with 10 bases between. Per the germline V gene, CDR1 is MNHNY and CDR2 is SVGAGI (reference sequence). The CDR3 runs 13 residues. CDR3 sequence (DNA): TGTGCCAACATAGACGGGAACACCGGGGAGCTGTTTTTT. Translated, it gives CANIDGNTGELFF.

The chain is built from TRBV4-1 and TRBJ2-2, with no clear D. Trimming cost V 6 bases and J 4 bases, with 12 bases left between them. Looked up from germline, CDR1 is MGHRA and CDR2 is YSYEKL. The CDR3 contains 14 residues. For the CDR3, the DNA is TGCGCCAGCAGGGGAATTTTGGGCACCGGGGAGCTGTTTTTT. This sequence encodes CASRGILGTGELFF.

This chain connects TRBV14 to TRBJ2-1; 8 bases map to TRBD2. This CDR3 region has 15 residues. V was pared by 4 bases and J by 5 bases, with 7 bases of the junction left unmatched. Germline V lookup: CDR1 SGHDN, CDR2 FVKESK. In nucleotides, the CDR3 is TGTGCCAGCAGCCCTCGCTTACTAGCGGACAATGAGCAGTTCTTC. Amino acids: CASSPRLLADNEQFF.

The chain is built from TRBV6-1 and TRBJ2-4; the match to TRBD2 covers 9 bases. V shed 7 bases, J shed 0 bases, and the junction held 10 bases outside the gene matches. The CDR3 length is 17 residues. Germline loops: CDR1 MNHNS, CDR2 SASEGT. The CDR3 DNA reads as TGTGCCAGCAAAAGCGGGGGGTCCCCACTAGCCAAAAACATTCAGTACTTC. As protein: CASKSGGSPLAKNIQYF.

The table lists this clonotype with a few counts. The rearrangement uses TRBV10-3 and TRBJ2-5, with D hard to call. This CDR3 contains 13 residues. Trimming took off 2 bases at V and 5 bases at J, with 9 bases between the two ends. CDR1 and CDR2 from the germline V gene are ENHRY and SYGVKD. This CDR3 is CAISEDAPETQYF. Written as DNA, the CDR3 is TGTGCCATCAGTGAGGACGCGCCGGAGACCCAGTACTTC.

In its sample, this clonotype was seen a few times. The chain combines TRBV4-1 with TRBJ2-7; 10 bases map to TRBD1. This CDR3 region has 16 residues. Looked up from germline, CDR1 is MGHRA and CDR2 is YSYEKL. The V and J ends lost 4 bases and 2 bases, in that order; junction bases with no gene match: 8. The CDR3 sequence: CASSLFGQGEAYEQYF. CDR3 sequence (DNA): TGCGCCAGCAGCCTATTTGGACAGGGGGAGGCCTACGAGCAGTACTTC.

Only a few counts were recorded for this clonotype. The J gene is TRBJ2-7, the V gene TRBV10-2; 8 bases line up with TRBD1. Trimming at V came to 5 bases and at J to 3 bases, leaving 6 bases not matched to a gene. This CDR3 contains 14 residues. CDR1 WSHSY and CDR2 SAAADI come from the germline V gene. The CDR3 protein is CASSLTGQVYEQYF. Written as DNA, the CDR3 is TGCGCCAGCAGTTTAACGGGACAGGTCTACGAGCAGTACTTC.

This chain links TRBV2 with TRBJ2-1; D remains unclear. With 4 bases removed from V and 2 bases from J, the gap between germline ends came to 9 bases. Germline CDR1 reads SNHLY; CDR2 reads FYNNEI. The CDR3 has 14 residues. For the CDR3, the DNA is TGTGCCAGCAGTGCAATCGTGCCCTACAATGAGCAGTTCTTC. This translates into CASSAIVPYNEQFF. Full variable domain (missing parts from reference TRBV2 and TRBJ2-1): EPEVTQTPSHQVTQMGQEVILRCVPISNHLYFYWYRQILGQKVEFLVSFYNNEISEKSEIFDDQFSVERPDGSNFTLKIRSTKLEDSAMYFCASSAIVPYNEQFFGPGTRLTVL.